Listed below are T cell receptor beta chains from one sample, sequenced in a study of T-cell memory formation after mild COVID-19. Each CDR3 protein gets one entry after TCRdb re-called the 5' RACE reads with MiXCR. Of more than 200,000 distinct CDR3 sequences detected, roughly 17% appear once; the ten largest clones hold around 3.4%. Source material: PBMCs or a T cell subset sorted from them (not recorded which). Receptor source: a man aged 18 to 29 who had mild COVID-19 (a few samples of this study predate the infection). Cell type and time point are not known. Each CDR3 is given with its conserved first and last residue. Fields, in order: clone size, D gene, J gene, V gene, CDR3 protein, CDR3 DNA. A D gene is named only where the DNA matches it firmly. Not all rows give a size; the values are once, few, many and, for expanded clones, a class.

>many|TRBD1|TRBJ1-4|TRBV3-1
CASSQGGTGGEKLFF
TGTGCCAGCAGCCAAGGCGGGACAGGGGGGGAAAAACTGTTTTTT
>-|-|TRBJ2-5|TRBV21-1
CASSNCVAETIETQYF
TGTGCCAGCAGCAATTGCGTAGCCGAAACCATAGAGACCCAGTACTTC
>few|-|TRBJ2-1|TRBV7-9
CASSQMSSYNEQFF
TGTGCCAGCTCACAGATGAGCTCCTACAATGAGCAGTTCTTC
>few|TRBD1|TRBJ1-5|TRBV7-2
CASSLAGGEYQPQHF
TGTGCCAGCAGCTTAGCAGGGGGCGAGTATCAGCCCCAGCATTTT
>-|TRBD2|TRBJ2-3|TRBV7-9
CASSQGGDDTQYF
TGTGCCAGCAGCCAGGGAGGGGACGATACGCAGTATTTT
>-|-|TRBJ1-2|TRBV28
CASSLQLGHGYGYTF
TGTGCCAGCAGTTTGCAATTAGGTCATGGCTATGGCTACACCTTC
>-|-|TRBJ2-5|TRBV7-9
CASSNRVGKETQYF
TGTGCCAGCAGCAATAGGGTTGGGAAAGAGACCCAGTACTTC
>-|TRBD2|TRBJ2-3|TRBV6-6
CASSDSSGGHTDTQYF
TGTGCCAGCAGTGACTCTAGCGGGGGGCACACAGATACGCAGTATTTT
>-|TRBD2|TRBJ2-3|TRBV5-1
CASSSFLAGSTDTQYF
TGCGCCAGCAGCTCCTTTTTAGCGGGTAGCACAGATACGCAGTATTTT
>-|-|TRBJ1-2|TRBV19
CASSIPLAGRDYGYTF
TGTGCCAGTAGTATACCCCTCGCAGGGAGGGACTATGGCTACACCTTC
>-|-|TRBJ2-1|TRBV12-3/TRBV12-4
CASSRRTNFFDEQFF
TGTGCCAGCAGCCGACGGACTAATTTCTTCGATGAGCAGTTCTTC
>few|-|TRBJ2-5|TRBV7-2
CASSLSSPGVQETQYF
TGTGCCAGCAGCTTATCAAGCCCGGGGGTCCAAGAGACCCAGTACTTC
>-|-|TRBJ1-1|TRBV7-9
CSSSRLTGDEAFF
TGTTCCAGCAGCCGACTGACAGGAGACGAAGCTTTCTTT
>many|-|TRBJ1-1|TRBV9
CASSKGGGPEAFF
TGTGCCAGCAGCAAAGGGGGGGGCCCTGAAGCTTTCTTT
>few|-|TRBJ2-3|TRBV18
CASSPKRRDTQYF
TGTGCCAGCTCGCCGAAAAGGAGGGATACGCAGTATTTT
>-|TRBD2|TRBJ2-5|TRBV20-1
CSASQRGGEETQYF
TGCAGTGCTAGTCAGCGGGGGGGCGAAGAGACCCAGTACTTC
>-|-|TRBJ2-5|TRBV5-1
CASSLAAGAGETQYF
TGCGCCAGCAGCTTGGCGGCAGGGGCGGGGGAGACCCAGTACTTC
>-|-|TRBJ1-4|TRBV6-5
CASSQGEKLFF
TGTGCCAGCAGCCAGGGTGAAAAACTGTTTTTT
>-|-|TRBJ1-5|TRBV7-2
CASSSLGLQPQHF
TGTGCCAGCAGCTCCCTAGGGCTACAGCCCCAGCATTTT
>few|-|TRBJ2-2|TRBV11-2
CASSPTTATGELFF
TGTGCCAGCAGCCCGACTACCGCGACCGGGGAGCTGTTTTTT
>few|-|TRBJ2-7|TRBV5-1
CASSLGSSDYEQYF
TGCGCCAGCAGCTTGGGCTCCTCCGACTACGAGCAGTACTTC
>many|-|TRBJ2-5|TRBV10-3
CAISERAETGRETQYF
TGTGCCATCAGTGAGAGGGCTGAGACGGGGAGGGAGACCCAGTACTTC
>many|TRBD1|TRBJ1-4|TRBV18
CASSPARDRFNGKLFF
TGTGCCAGCTCGCCAGCCCGGGACAGGTTTAATGGAAAACTGTTTTTT
>-|TRBD1|TRBJ2-7|TRBV11-3
CASSLSGGDYEQYF
TGTGCCAGCAGCTTATCAGGGGGTGACTACGAGCAGTACTTC
>-|TRBD1|TRBJ1-1|TRBV9
CASSVSATGLGNEAFF
TGTGCCAGCAGCGTATCGGCGACAGGGCTTGGAAACGAAGCTTTCTTT
>few|TRBD1|TRBJ2-3|TRBV7-3
CASSLRGRDDTQYF
TGTGCCAGCAGCCTTAGGGGGCGCGACGATACGCAGTATTTT
>few|-|TRBJ2-2|TRBV2
CASSYLDYGELFF
TGTGCCAGCAGTTACCTGGACTACGGGGAGCTGTTTTTT
>few|-|TRBJ2-1|TRBV2
CASSERLTPQFF
TGTGCCAGCAGTGAACGACTGACCCCCCAGTTCTTC
>few|TRBD1|TRBJ1-2|TRBV20-1
CSARSGGDGYTF
TGCAGTGCGAGATCAGGGGGCGATGGCTACACCTTC
>few|-|TRBJ2-5|TRBV12-3/TRBV12-4
CASKWGSHGTQYF
TGTGCCAGCAAGTGGGGGAGCCACGGGACCCAGTACTTC
>few|TRBD2|TRBJ2-1|TRBV5-1
CASRYSGESYNEQFF
TGCGCCAGCAGATATAGCGGGGAGTCCTACAATGAGCAGTTCTTC
>few|-|TRBJ1-2|TRBV12-3/TRBV12-4
CASSLGPTLGYTF
TGTGCCAGCAGTTTGGGTCCTACCCTTGGCTACACCTTC
>few|-|TRBJ2-2|TRBV5-1
CASSLRGARTGELFF
TGCGCCAGCAGCCTTAGGGGGGCACGGACCGGGGAGCTGTTTTTT
>few|-|TRBJ2-2|TRBV7-2
CASSVGGVANTGELFF
TGTGCCAGCAGTGTAGGTGGGGTTGCAAACACCGGGGAGCTGTTTTTT
>-|TRBD2|TRBJ2-3|TRBV28
CASSPPGLAIDTQYF
TGTGCCAGCAGTCCCCCGGGACTAGCGATAGATACGCAGTATTTT
>-|-|TRBJ1-2|TRBV29-1
CSVERYRAKQTYGYTF
TGCAGCGTTGAACGTTATAGGGCAAAGCAGACCTATGGCTACACCTTC
>few|TRBD1|TRBJ1-6|TRBV4-2
CASSQRQGAPLHF
TGTGCCAGCAGCCAGAGGCAGGGGGCACCCCTCCACTTT
>-|-|TRBJ1-6|TRBV27
CASSDPGGRDSPLHF
TGTGCCAGCAGCGACCCTGGAGGGCGGGACTCACCCCTCCACTTT
>-|-|TRBJ1-3|TRBV10-3
CAISDPPAGGNTIYF
TGTGCCATCAGTGACCCCCCGGCAGGTGGGAACACCATATATTTT
>few|TRBD2|TRBJ2-7|TRBV6-5
CASRGLAGTYEQYF
TGTGCCAGCAGGGGACTAGCGGGGACCTACGAGCAGTACTTC
>-|-|TRBJ2-5|TRBV6-2/TRBV6-3
CASSSDSFYQETQYF
TGTGCCAGCAGTTCTGACAGTTTTTACCAAGAGACCCAGTACTTC
>many|-|TRBJ1-5|TRBV2
CASSVWGHQPQHF
TGTGCCAGCAGTGTCTGGGGACATCAGCCCCAGCATTTT
>few|-|TRBJ1-6|TRBV25-1
CASSPDGNSPLHF
TGTGCCAGCAGCCCGGACGGAAATTCACCCCTCCACTTT
>-|-|TRBJ2-5|TRBV5-1
CASSLVTGVQETQYF
TGCGCCAGCAGCTTAGTGACAGGAGTCCAAGAGACCCAGTACTTC
>few|-|TRBJ1-2|TRBV20-1
CSARDREPYGYTF
TGCAGTGCTAGAGACAGGGAACCCTATGGCTACACCTTC
>-|-|TRBJ2-3|TRBV7-9
CASTPPLGNTDTQYF
TGTGCCAGCACCCCTCCATTGGGGAACACAGATACGCAGTATTTT
>few|-|TRBJ1-2|TRBV4-1
CASSQGFPLGTNYGYTF
TGCGCCAGCAGCCAAGGATTCCCCCTCGGTACTAACTATGGCTACACCTTC
>-|-|TRBJ1-1|TRBV20-1
CSARPAGTDEAFF
TGCAGTGCTAGACCAGCAGGGACGGATGAAGCTTTCTTT
>-|-|TRBJ1-5|TRBV7-2
CASSSTDGINQPQHF
TGTGCCAGCAGCTCGACTGACGGGATTAATCAGCCCCAGCATTTT
>-|-|TRBJ2-1|TRBV7-9
CASSLGLSNEQFF
TGTGCCAGCAGCTTGGGACTGAGCAATGAGCAGTTCTTC
>few|-|TRBJ1-1|TRBV6-1
CASSEQEGTEAFF
TGTGCCAGCAGTGAACAGGAAGGCACTGAAGCTTTCTTT
>-|-|TRBJ1-4|TRBV4-3
CASSHLDEKLFF
TGCGCCAGCAGCCACTTAGATGAAAAACTGTTTTTT
>-|-|TRBJ1-1|TRBV29-1
CSVENPGGRRTEAFF
TGCAGCGTGGAGAATCCCGGGGGTAGGAGGACTGAAGCTTTCTTT
>few|TRBD1|TRBJ2-5|TRBV7-3
CASSPPLRGQTQYF
TGTGCCAGCAGCCCCCCGTTGAGGGGGCAGACCCAGTACTTC
>few|-|TRBJ2-2|TRBV5-1
CASSQNEANTGELFF
TGCGCCAGCAGCCAGAACGAGGCGAACACCGGGGAGCTGTTTTTT
>few|-|TRBJ2-5|TRBV10-3
CAISGAQETQYF
TGTGCCATCAGTGGGGCTCAAGAGACCCAGTACTTC